This T cell receptor (beta chain) was documented in a study of human T cells and chemical hapten exposure (TCRdb year 2021). In the study overall: For sensitization, 2% DPC in acetone was applied to an approximately 2 cm by approximately 2 cm area of upper inner arm skin. Throughout the study period of around 25 weeks, patients also received therapeutic DPC doses to the scalp every week. Patch testing on the upper back used Finn chambers containing 0.01% DPC, with scoring done after 6 days according to International Contact Dermatitis Research Group standards. The patient cohort, mostly female, included alopecia areata with under or over 50% scalp involvement, alopecia totalis and alopecia universalis. Libraries were pooled for sequencing, and per-sample TCR yields varied mainly because of small differences in library volumes within the pool. In alopecia patients, the study followed how the peripheral blood TCR repertoire changed in vivo over primary and secondary sensitization to diphenylcyclopropenone (DPC), a hapten. Patient blood was sampled pre-sensitization (week 0) and at 2, 6 and about 24 weeks after DPC sensitization. About 28 alopecia patients gave blood for TCR sequencing at one to four time points (pre-sensitization, 2, 6 and 24 weeks).

Based on the germline V gene, the CDR1 and CDR2 sequences are SGHTA and FQGNSA. V loses 2 bases, J loses 2 bases, and the germline ends lie 3 bases apart. From cysteine to phenylalanine, the CDR3 is 12 amino acids long. Only the CDR3 region is kept as DNA, spanning 36 bases read in frame from base 1. Results and caveats for the whole study, not just this receptor: Because all patients had alopecia, a presumed autoimmune disease, the immune response of the patients might differ from that of healthy individuals. After repeated subsampling, the strength of the expansion versus patch-test correlation and the threshold at which it became significant changed. Compared with pre-sensitization or healthy control sets, expanded TCRs formed significantly more large CDR3 similarity clusters, which is consistent with antigen-driven responses. The number of PT1 expanded TCRs positively correlated with patch test score, significant at thresholds 8, 16 and 32 but not 4. DPC sensitization did not change how many TCRs were above 1 in 1000 frequency, and no evidence was found of alterations in global repertoire structure.

The sample's time point, from its label and the paper: patch test 1, 2 weeks after DPC sensitization. Interpreted using the paper, the treatment or condition label stands for: therapeutic diphenylcyclopropenone sensitization with weekly scalp DPC. At every patch-test visit, the blood draw took place before the patch test was put on. Patients were considered eligible if aged 18 to 70, diagnosed with alopecia and deemed suitable for DPC therapy, and patients were excluded if pregnant. Total RNA was extracted from unfractionated whole blood collected in Tempus Blood RNA tubes. Preparation of the library involved RACE. Instrument used: NextSeq 500. Library preparation attached unique molecular identifiers to individual cDNA molecules for quantitative, reproducible TCR counting. From each blood RNA sample, both TCR alpha and TCR beta chains were sequenced. Concerning the study's data processing: A median of around 96,000 TCRs per sample was observed, with a range of roughly 20,000 to 750,000. V, J and CDR3 annotation of the TCR reads was carried out using the Decombinator software suite. For the PS versus PT1 abundance plots, all samples were subsampled to the same number of TCRs (28,000). Expanded TCRs were defined as absent before sensitization and observed at least eight times at the 2-week time point. TCRdb trimmed public reads at Q25 via fastp, called clones via MiXCR and kept in-frame beta chains. Each entry merges the rows of one CDR3 protein and shows their most common DNA and genes. For this entry, the V and J calls and clone size follow TCRdb and not the study's own pipeline. The sample table contains some 340,000 distinct CDR3 sequences; only one count was recorded for around 7% of them. The ten largest account for 8% to 9% of the sample.

In this sample, this clonotype turned up a few times. The antigen this receptor binds is unknown. Being one base from a much bigger clone, this may be a read error. Sequenced here: whole blood, sampled in connection with sensitization to the hapten diphenylcyclopropenone (DPC). The chain was built from TRBV7-2 and TRBJ1-1; the D gene is unclear. The TCR was taken from a woman aged 18-29 years with alopecia areata. Some clones in this sample may be carry-over from other donors' samples. The DNA sequence follows: TGTGCCAGCAGCTTATTTAACACTGAAGCTTTCTTT. Its protein product is CASSLFNTEAFF.